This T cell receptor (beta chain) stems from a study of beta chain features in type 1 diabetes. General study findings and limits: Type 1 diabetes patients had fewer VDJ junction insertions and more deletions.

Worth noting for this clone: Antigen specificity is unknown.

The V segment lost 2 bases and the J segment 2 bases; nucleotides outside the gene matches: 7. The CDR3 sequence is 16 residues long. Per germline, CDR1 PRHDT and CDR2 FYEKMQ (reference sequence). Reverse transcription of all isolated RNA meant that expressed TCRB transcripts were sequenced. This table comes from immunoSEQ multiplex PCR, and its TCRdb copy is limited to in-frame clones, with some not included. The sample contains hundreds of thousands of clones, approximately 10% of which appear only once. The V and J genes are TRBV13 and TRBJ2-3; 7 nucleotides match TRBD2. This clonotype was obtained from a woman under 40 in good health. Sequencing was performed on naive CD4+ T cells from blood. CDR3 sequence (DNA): TGTGCCAGCAGCTTATCCGGGACTACACCCACAGATACGCAGTATTTT. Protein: CASSLSGTTPTDTQYF.